This T cell receptor beta chain was captured in a study of human T cells and chemical hapten exposure listed by TCRdb under 2021. Regarding the study in general: For sensitization, 2% DPC in acetone was applied to a roughly 2 cm by roughly 2 cm area of upper inner arm skin. Throughout the study period of around 25 weeks, patients also received therapeutic DPC doses to the scalp every week. Patch testing on the upper back used Finn chambers containing 0.01% DPC, with scoring done after 6 days according to International Contact Dermatitis Research Group standards. Alopecia areata with under or over 50% scalp involvement, alopecia totalis and alopecia universalis were represented in the patient cohort, which was mostly female. Libraries were combined into a pool for sequencing, and differences in TCR yield between samples came mainly from small differences in library volumes within the pool. Peripheral blood TCR repertoire changes were tracked in vivo in alopecia patients during primary and secondary sensitization to the hapten diphenylcyclopropenone (DPC). Blood samples were taken from patients before sensitization (week 0) and at 2, 6 and about 24 weeks after DPC sensitization. Approximately 28 alopecia patients gave blood for TCR sequencing at one to four time points (pre-sensitization, 2, 6 and 24 weeks).

Library prep was done by RACE. Sequencing relied on a NextSeq 500. During library preparation, unique molecular identifiers were attached to individual cDNA molecules so that TCRs could be counted quantitatively and reproducibly. Both TCR alpha and TCR beta chains were sequenced from each blood RNA sample. The paper's data handling went like this. The median number of TCRs per sample was over 95,000, ranging from roughly 23,224 to 700,000. V, J and CDR3 annotation of the TCR reads was carried out using the Decombinator software suite. For the PS versus PT1 abundance plots, all samples were subsampled to the same number of TCRs (28,000). TCRs were defined as expanded if absent before sensitization and observed at least eight times at the 2-week time point. TCRdb itself trimmed the public reads at Q25 with fastp, ran MiXCR and retained productive beta chains. Rows are unified per CDR3 protein, each entry keeping the most common DNA and genes. TCRdb, not the authors, supplied the V and J calls. Across this sample there are approximately 260,000 distinct CDR3 sequences, with roughly 7.4% seen only once. The leading ten clones occupy less than 1.5% of the sample.

The sample's time point label, in plain terms: pre-sensitization, week 0. In light of the paper, this sample's treatment or condition label describes: therapeutic diphenylcyclopropenone sensitization with weekly scalp DPC. At every patch-test visit, the blood draw took place before the patch test was put on. To be eligible, patients had to be aged 18 to 70, diagnosed with alopecia and judged suitable for DPC therapy, while pregnant patients were excluded. Total RNA was isolated from unfractionated whole blood collected in Tempus Blood RNA tubes. Overall study outcomes, separate from this receptor: Significantly more large CDR3 similarity clusters were formed by expanded TCRs than by pre-sensitization or healthy control sets, consistent with antigen-driven responses. Patch test score correlated positively with the number of PT1 expanded TCRs, reaching significance at thresholds 8, 16 and 32 but not at 4. No change with DPC sensitization was found in the number of TCRs above 1 in 1000 frequency, and no evidence of global repertoire structure alterations was found. All patients had alopecia, a presumed autoimmune disease, so their immune response might differ from that of healthy individuals. Repeated subsampling changed both the strength of the expansion versus patch-test correlation and the threshold at which the correlation became significant.

This clonotype was seen only a few times. Its antigen is not yet known. Qualities for individual bases were not recorded, and no much larger clone is one base off. V and J are trimmed by 7 bases and 4 bases, and the gene matches miss 10 bases of the junction. The cysteine opens and the phenylalanine closes a CDR3 of 15 amino acids. The retained sequence is limited to the CDR3, 45 bases, with the frame set at the first base. The TCR comes from a man aged 18 to 35 with alopecia areata. Some clones in this sample may be carry-over from other donors' samples. Source: whole blood, taken in connection with sensitization to the hapten diphenylcyclopropenone (DPC). The sequence joins TRBV12-3 or TRBV12-4 to TRBJ1-2, with 9 bases aligning to TRBD1. The DNA is as follows: TGTGCCAGCACCAATCCGGGACAGGGATTCTATGGCTACACCTTC. Its coded protein is CASTNPGQGFYGYTF.